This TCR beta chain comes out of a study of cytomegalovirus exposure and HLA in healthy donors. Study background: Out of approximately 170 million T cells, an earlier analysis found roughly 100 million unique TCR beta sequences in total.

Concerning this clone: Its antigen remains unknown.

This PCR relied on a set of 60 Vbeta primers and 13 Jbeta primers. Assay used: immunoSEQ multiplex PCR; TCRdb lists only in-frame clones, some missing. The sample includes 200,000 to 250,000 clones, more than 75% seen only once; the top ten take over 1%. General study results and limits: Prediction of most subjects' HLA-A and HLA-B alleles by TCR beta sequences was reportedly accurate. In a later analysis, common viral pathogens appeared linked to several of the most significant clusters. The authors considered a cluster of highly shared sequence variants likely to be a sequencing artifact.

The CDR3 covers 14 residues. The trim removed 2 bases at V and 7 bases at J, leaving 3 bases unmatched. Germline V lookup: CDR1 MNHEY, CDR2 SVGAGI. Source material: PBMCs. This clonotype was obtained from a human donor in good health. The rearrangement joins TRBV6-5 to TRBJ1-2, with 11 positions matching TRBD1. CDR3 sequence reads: CASSYMGQGGGYTF. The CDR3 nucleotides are TGTGCCAGCAGTTACATGGGACAGGGGGGTGGCTACACCTTC.